The 20 T cell receptor beta chains below all came from one sample that was sequenced in a study of cytomegalovirus exposure and HLA in healthy donors. PCR was performed using 60 Vbeta and 13 Jbeta primers. Clones were sequenced by immunoSEQ multiplex PCR, and TCRdb holds only the in-frame ones, with some missing. The sample has about 63,000 clones, roughly 70% seen once. Specimen: PBMCs. The receptor source for this set is a man between 50 and 59 years old in good health and CMV-seropositive.

In its sample, this clone was seen many times. The chain recombines TRBV25-1 with TRBJ2-7; possible D gene TRBD2, 5 bases. V lost 8 bases and J lost 6, with 11 bases in between. Germline V gene lookup returns CDR1 MGHDK and CDR2 SYGVNS. The CDR3 is made up of 11 amino acids. The CDR3 nucleotides are TGTGCCAGCGGGGTAGGGAGCGAGCAGTACTTC. Protein sequence: CASGVGSEQYF.

The rearrangement uses TRBV18 and TRBJ2-5; 8 positions match TRBD1. From germline, CDR1 is KGHSH and CDR2 LQKENI. This CDR3 has 15 amino acids. With V trimmed by 2 bases and J by 5 bases, 7 bases remained unmatched. The CDR3 spells CASSPRTGSEETQYF. Written as DNA, the CDR3 is TGTGCCAGCTCACCAAGGACAGGGTCTGAGGAGACCCAGTACTTC.

The chain carries TRBV7-9 and TRBJ1-4; 10 bases are a match to TRBD1. V lost 4 bases, J lost 7 bases, and 15 bases stayed unmatched. CDR1 and CDR2 from the germline V gene are SEHNR and FQNEAQ (reference sequence). The CDR3 is 18 amino acids. For the CDR3, the DNA is TGTGCCAGCAGCTCGCCCGGGACAGGGGACGACGTGTTTGAAAAACTGTTTTTT. Protein sequence: CASSSPGTGDDVFEKLFF. Filled out from reference TRBV7-9 and TRBJ1-4, the complete variable domain reads DTGVSQNPRHKITKRGQNVTFRCDPISEHNRLYWYRQTLGQGPEFLTYFQNEAQLEKSRLLSDRFSAERPKGSFSTLEIQRTEQGDSAMYLCASSSPGTGDDVFEKLFFGSGTQLSVL.

The V and J genes are TRBV12-5 and TRBJ1-4; TRBD1 aligns across 8 bases. The ends lost 1 base at V and 7 bases at J; junction bases unmatched: 5. The CDR3 runs to 15 residues. Per germline, CDR1 LGHNT and CDR2 FRNRAP. The CDR3 protein is CASGLGTGSVEKLFF. The CDR3 DNA reads TGTGCTAGTGGTTTGGGGACAGGGAGCGTTGAAAAACTGTTTTTT.

The chain uses TRBV4-3 and TRBJ1-2, with D unclear. This CDR3 is built from 15 residues. Germline lookup yields CDR1 LGHNA and CDR2 YSLEER. Trimming stripped 0 bases from V and 3 bases from J, with 11 bases between. This CDR3 reads CASSQDSGGYYGYTF. The CDR3 coding sequence is TGCGCCAGCAGCCAAGACAGCGGCGGCTACTATGGCTACACCTTC.

This clone has just a few counts. The rearrangement joins TRBV29-1 to TRBJ1-1; possible D gene TRBD1, 6 bases. Looked up from germline, CDR1 is SQVTM and CDR2 is ANQGSEA. This CDR3 comprises 13 residues. V was clipped by 2 bases and J by 3 bases, with 10 bases between them. The CDR3 DNA sequence: TGCAGCGTTGAAAGGGGGTTATACACTGAAGCTTTCTTT. Its protein product is CSVERGLYTEAFF.

V and J are TRBV7-2 and TRBJ2-1; 8 positions match TRBD2. This CDR3 region has 18 residues. CDR1 SGHTA and CDR2 FQGNSA come from the germline V gene. Trimming removed 4 bases from V and 0 bases from J; junction bases left unmatched: 11. The CDR3 protein is CASSSSGSGVGSYNEQFF. CDR3 DNA sequence: TGTGCCAGCAGCTCCTCGGGTAGCGGGGTCGGCTCCTACAATGAGCAGTTCTTC.

V gene TRBV29-1 combines with J gene TRBJ2-1; D remains ambiguous. CDR1 and CDR2 from the germline V gene are SQVTM and ANQGSEA. V gave up 2 bases and J gave up 8 bases, with 10 bases separating them. This CDR3 is built from 12 residues. The CDR3 loop is CSVELFRDEQFF. In DNA, the CDR3 is TGCAGCGTTGAATTATTCCGGGATGAGCAGTTCTTC.

This chain links TRBV30 with TRBJ1-4; D is undetermined. The CDR3 is 13 residues long. V was cut by 5 bases and J by 6 bases, with 13 bases left in between. The germline V gene encodes CDR1 GTSNPN and CDR2 SVGIG (reference sequence). The CDR3 sequence: CAWGPSSYEKLFF. The CDR3 nucleotides read TGTGCCTGGGGGCCTTCCTCTTATGAAAAACTGTTTTTT.

The chain combines TRBV19 with TRBJ1-5; 7 positions match TRBD1. J was trimmed by 0 bases and V by 6 bases; bases with no gene match: 2. The V gene's germline CDR1 is LNHDA and CDR2 SQIVND (reference sequence). The CDR3 totals 14 residues. CDR3 sequence (DNA): TGTGCCAGTAGCTACAGGGGTAGCAATCAGCCCCAGCATTTT. Translating gives CASSYRGSNQPQHF.

The chain joins TRBV27 to TRBJ1-1, with D perhaps matching TRBD1 (5 bases). V was cut by 5 bases and J by 4 bases, with 23 bases left in between. Germline CDR1 and CDR2: MNHEY and SMNVEV (reference sequence). This CDR3 has 17 residues. The CDR3 nucleotides read TGTGCCAGCAGTCCCCGGACACGCTTCTCGGTTGGCACTGAAGCTTTCTTT. Its translation is CASSPRTRFSVGTEAFF.

The chain has TRBV5-4 and TRBJ1-4; TRBD1 matches at 7 bases. Germline V CDR1 and CDR2: SGHNT, YYREEE (reference sequence). V shed 2 bases and J 8 bases; nucleotides not matched to a gene: 6. CDR3 length equals 14 residues. CDR3 residues: CASSFDRAEEKLFF. CDR3 DNA sequence: TGTGCCAGCAGCTTTGACAGGGCTGAAGAAAAACTGTTTTTT.

J is TRBJ2-3 and V is TRBV15; D is undetermined. Deletions cut 3 bases from V and 5 bases from J, with 15 bases between. The CDR3 extends over 15 amino acids. The V gene's germline CDR1 is LNHNV and CDR2 YYDKDF (reference sequence). DNA for the CDR3: TGTGCCACCAGCAGCCTGGCTTTGGAGATAGATACGCAGTATTTT. Its translation is CATSSLALEIDTQYF.

V and J are TRBV5-4 and TRBJ2-7; 10 nucleotides match TRBD2. The CDR3 runs 15 residues. Germline CDR1 reads SGHNT; CDR2 reads YYREEE (reference sequence). V lost 2 bases, J lost 3 bases, and 5 bases stayed unmatched. In DNA form, the CDR3 reads TGTGCCAGCAGCTTACCCAGCGGGAGGGACTACGAGCAGTACTTC. Translating it yields CASSLPSGRDYEQYF.

V gene TRBV4-3 combines with J gene TRBJ2-2, with TRBD2 identical over 10 bases. V shed 0 bases and J 6 bases; nucleotides not matched to a gene: 7. Germline assignment: CDR1 LGHNA and CDR2 YSLEER. This CDR3 is 17 amino acids long. The CDR3 here is CASSQDVAGGSSGELFF. Here the CDR3 DNA reads TGCGCCAGCAGCCAAGATGTAGCGGGGGGTTCTTCCGGGGAGCTGTTTTTT.

This clone has just a few counts. The chain combines TRBV1 with TRBJ2-5; the table's D call TRBD2 went unverified against the DNA. The DNA matches TRBJ2-7 better at its end, which makes the J call doubtful. TRBV1 is recorded as a pseudogene. The CDR3 runs 15 residues. CDR3 protein: CTSSPRTSGRYEQYF. For the CDR3, the DNA is TGCACCAGCAGCCCACGGACTAGCGGGAGGTACGAGCAGTACTTC.

V usage is TRBV7-9 and J usage is TRBJ2-3, with 10 bases lining up with TRBD2. Germline trimming cut 1 base from V and 1 base from J; bases unmatched to any gene: 5. The CDR3 spans 17 residues. In germline, CDR1 is SEHNR, CDR2 FQNEAQ (reference sequence). As DNA, the CDR3 is TGTGCCAGCAGCTTAGGTCTAGCGGGGGCCCGCACAGATACGCAGTATTTT. Residues: CASSLGLAGARTDTQYF.

This clone was seen a single time. The V call is TRBV27, the J call TRBJ1-5; 7 nucleotides agree with TRBD1. CDR3 length: 14 amino acids. Looked up from germline, CDR1 is MNHEY and CDR2 is SMNVEV (reference sequence). Losses at the gene ends were 7 bases for V and 4 bases for J; bases not matched to a gene: 7. This CDR3 reads CASKRQGENQPQHF. The CDR3 DNA reads as TGTGCCAGCAAAAGACAGGGTGAAAATCAGCCCCAGCATTTT.

V and J are TRBV4-3 and TRBJ2-5, with 7 bases identical to TRBD1. CDR1 LGHNA and CDR2 YSLEER come from the germline V gene. J lost 1 base, V lost 3 bases, and 2 bases had no gene match. This CDR3 spans 14 amino acids. The CDR3 DNA reads TGCGCCAGCAGCCAGAGGACAGGCCAAGAGACCCAGTACTTC. Its protein is CASSQRTGQETQYF.

The sample holds a few counts of this clone. This sequence joins TRBV5-1 and TRBJ2-1; TRBD1 matches at 8 bases. The CDR3 is 14 amino acids. The germline CDR1 and CDR2 sequences are SGHRS and YFSETQ. J lost 7 bases, V lost 4 bases, and 7 bases had no gene match. The CDR3 nucleotides are TGCGCCAGCAGCATTCAGGGGGCGAGGAATGAGCAGTTCTTC. Its protein is CASSIQGARNEQFF.